This paragraph reports one T cell receptor (beta chain). The target antigen is unknown. Produced via immunoSEQ multiplex PCR; TCRdb's table is partial and in-frame only. The table records some 48,000 clones, approximately 83% of them present only once. This record belongs to a study of T cell responses to AZD1222 COVID-19 vaccine. Losses at the gene ends were 3 bases for V and 6 bases for J; bases not matched to a gene: 6. The CDR3 loop spans 14 amino acids. Germline V gene data show CDR1 as SNHLY and CDR2 as FYNNEI. Study-level points and caveats: The donor group comprised mostly white British people and more females; the analysis possibly underestimated clonal diversity. Unmutated variant regions reportedly attract nearly half of all spike-specific TCRs.

The clonotype was recovered from an adult who received the AZD1222 COVID-19 vaccine. This chain links TRBV2 with TRBJ2-3; 7 bases line up with TRBD1. The sequencing here drew on peripheral blood, taken 28 days after the second AZD1222 dose. CDR3 sequence (DNA): TGTGCCAGCAGTGAGTTGACAGGGTACGATACGCAGTATTTT. It specifies CASSELTGYDTQYF. The entire variable domain, with the rest obtained from reference TRBV2 and TRBJ2-3, is as follows: EPEVTQTPSHQVTQMGQEVILRCVPISNHLYFYWYRQILGQKVEFLVSFYNNEISEKSEIFDDQFSVERPDGSNFTLKIRSTKLEDSAMYFCASSELTGYDTQYFGPGTRLTVL.